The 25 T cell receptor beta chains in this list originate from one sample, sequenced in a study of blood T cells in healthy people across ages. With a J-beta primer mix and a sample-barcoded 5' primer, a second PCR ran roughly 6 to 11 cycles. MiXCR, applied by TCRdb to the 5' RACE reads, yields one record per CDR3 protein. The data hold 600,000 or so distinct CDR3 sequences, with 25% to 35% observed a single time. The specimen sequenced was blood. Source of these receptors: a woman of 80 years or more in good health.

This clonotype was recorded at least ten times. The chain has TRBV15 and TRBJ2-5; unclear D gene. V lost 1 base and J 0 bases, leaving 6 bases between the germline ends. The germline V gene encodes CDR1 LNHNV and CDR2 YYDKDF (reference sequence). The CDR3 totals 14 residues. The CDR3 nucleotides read TGTGCCACCAGCAGAGTCGGGTACCAAGAGACCCAGTACTTC. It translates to CATSRVGYQETQYF.

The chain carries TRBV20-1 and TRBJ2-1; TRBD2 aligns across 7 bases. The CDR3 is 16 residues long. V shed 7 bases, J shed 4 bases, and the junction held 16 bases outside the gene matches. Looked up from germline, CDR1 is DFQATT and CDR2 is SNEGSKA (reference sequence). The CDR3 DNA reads TGCAGTGTTATCGACCCTAGCGGAGGGGATTACAATGAGCAGTTCTTC. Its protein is CSVIDPSGGDYNEQFF.

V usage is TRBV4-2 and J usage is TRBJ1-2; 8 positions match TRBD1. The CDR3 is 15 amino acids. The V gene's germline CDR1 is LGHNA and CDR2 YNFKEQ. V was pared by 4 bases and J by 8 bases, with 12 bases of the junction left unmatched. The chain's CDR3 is CASSPGQGTPVGYTF. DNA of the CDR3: TGTGCCAGCAGCCCTGGACAGGGAACCCCCGTCGGCTACACCTTC.

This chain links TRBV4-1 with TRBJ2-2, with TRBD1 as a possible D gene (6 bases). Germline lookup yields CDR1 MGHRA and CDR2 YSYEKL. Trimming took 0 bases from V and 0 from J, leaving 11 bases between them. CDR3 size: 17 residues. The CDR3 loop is CASSQDLDSANTGELFF. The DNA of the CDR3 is TGCGCCAGCAGCCAAGACCTGGACAGTGCGAACACCGGGGAGCTGTTTTTT.

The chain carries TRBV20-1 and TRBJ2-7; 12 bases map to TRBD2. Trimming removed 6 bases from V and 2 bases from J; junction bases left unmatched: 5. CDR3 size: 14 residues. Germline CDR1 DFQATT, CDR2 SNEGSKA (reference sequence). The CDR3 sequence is CSAPPSGRAYEQYF. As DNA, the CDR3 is TGCAGTGCCCCTCCTAGCGGGAGGGCCTACGAGCAGTACTTC.

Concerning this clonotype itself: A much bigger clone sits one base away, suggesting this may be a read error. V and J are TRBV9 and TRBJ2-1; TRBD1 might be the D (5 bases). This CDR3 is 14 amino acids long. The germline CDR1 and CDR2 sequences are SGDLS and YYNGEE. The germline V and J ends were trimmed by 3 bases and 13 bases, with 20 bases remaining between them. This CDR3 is CASSASGMRETQFF. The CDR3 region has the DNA TGTGCCAGCAGCGCCTCAGGGATGCGAGAGACCCAGTTCTTC.

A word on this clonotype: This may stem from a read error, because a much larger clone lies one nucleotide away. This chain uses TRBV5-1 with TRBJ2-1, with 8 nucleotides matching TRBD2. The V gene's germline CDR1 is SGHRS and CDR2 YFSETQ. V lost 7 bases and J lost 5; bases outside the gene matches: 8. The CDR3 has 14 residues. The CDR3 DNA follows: TGCGCCAGCGTCGCGGGGGGTGGAAACAATGAGCAGTTCTTC. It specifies CASVAGGGNNEQFF.

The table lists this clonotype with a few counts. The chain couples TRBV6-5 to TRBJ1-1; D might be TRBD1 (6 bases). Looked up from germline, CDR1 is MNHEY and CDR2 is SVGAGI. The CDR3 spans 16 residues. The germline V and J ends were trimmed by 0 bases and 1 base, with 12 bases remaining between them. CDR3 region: CASSYSPGGGNTEAFF. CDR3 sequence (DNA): TGTGCCAGCAGTTACTCACCGGGAGGGGGGAACACTGAAGCTTTCTTT.

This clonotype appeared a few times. DNA for the CDR3: TGCAGTGGCGGGACAGCATCTAATGAAAAACTGTTTTTT. It is translated as CSGGTASNEKLFF. The V gene is TRBV20-1, the J gene TRBJ1-4, with 7 bases matching TRBD1. The germline V gene encodes CDR1 DFQATT and CDR2 SNEGSKA (reference sequence). Germline trimming cut 7 bases from V and 3 bases from J; bases unmatched to any gene: 5. The CDR3 contains 13 residues.

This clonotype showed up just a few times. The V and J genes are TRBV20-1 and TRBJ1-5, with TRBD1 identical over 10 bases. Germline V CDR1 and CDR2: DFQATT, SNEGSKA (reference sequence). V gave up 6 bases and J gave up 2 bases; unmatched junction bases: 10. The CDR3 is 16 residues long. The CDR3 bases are TGCAGTGCAATAAAGACAGGGGGCGCGGGCAATCAGCCCCAGCATTTT. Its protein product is CSAIKTGGAGNQPQHF.

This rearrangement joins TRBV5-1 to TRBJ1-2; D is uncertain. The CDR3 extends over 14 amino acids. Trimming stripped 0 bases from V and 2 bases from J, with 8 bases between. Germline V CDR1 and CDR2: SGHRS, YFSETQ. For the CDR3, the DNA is TGCGCCAGCAGCTTGGCCTCGGTAAACTATGGCTACACCTTC. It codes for CASSLASVNYGYTF.

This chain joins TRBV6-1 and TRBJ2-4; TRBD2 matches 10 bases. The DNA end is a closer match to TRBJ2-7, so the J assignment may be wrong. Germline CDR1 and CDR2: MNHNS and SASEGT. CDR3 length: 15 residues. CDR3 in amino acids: CASSEEASGSYEQYF. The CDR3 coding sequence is TGTGCCAGCAGTGAAGAGGCTAGCGGGAGCTACGAGCAGTACTTC.

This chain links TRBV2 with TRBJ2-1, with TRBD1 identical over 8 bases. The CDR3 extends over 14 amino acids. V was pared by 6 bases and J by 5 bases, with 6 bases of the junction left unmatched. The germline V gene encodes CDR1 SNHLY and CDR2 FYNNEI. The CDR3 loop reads CASRGGTGHNEQFF. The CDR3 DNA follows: TGTGCCAGCAGAGGGGGGACAGGCCACAATGAGCAGTTCTTC.

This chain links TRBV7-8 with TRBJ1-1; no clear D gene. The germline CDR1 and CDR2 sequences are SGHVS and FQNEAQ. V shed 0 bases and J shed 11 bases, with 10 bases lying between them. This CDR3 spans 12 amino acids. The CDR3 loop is CASSLALQAAFF. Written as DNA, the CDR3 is TGTGCCAGCAGCTTAGCGCTGCAGGCGGCTTTCTTT.

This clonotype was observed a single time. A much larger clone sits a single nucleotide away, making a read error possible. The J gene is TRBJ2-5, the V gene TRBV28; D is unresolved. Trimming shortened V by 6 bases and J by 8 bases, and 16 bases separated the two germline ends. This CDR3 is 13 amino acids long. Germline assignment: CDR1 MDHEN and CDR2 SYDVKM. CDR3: CASRETADVTQYF. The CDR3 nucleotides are TGTGCCAGCAGGGAGACGGCTGACGTAACCCAGTACTTC.

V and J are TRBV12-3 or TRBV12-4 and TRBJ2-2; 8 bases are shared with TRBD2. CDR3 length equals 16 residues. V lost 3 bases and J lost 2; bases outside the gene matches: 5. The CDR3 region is CASSFRRGGNTGELFF. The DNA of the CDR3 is TGTGCCAGCAGTTTCCGTCGGGGGGGCAACACCGGGGAGCTGTTTTTT.

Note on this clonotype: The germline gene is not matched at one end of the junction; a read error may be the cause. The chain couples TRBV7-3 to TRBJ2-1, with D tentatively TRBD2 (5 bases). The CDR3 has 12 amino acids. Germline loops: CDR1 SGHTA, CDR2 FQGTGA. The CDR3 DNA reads TGTGCCAGCGGCTTCCGGGGCAATGAGCAGTTCTTC. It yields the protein CASGFRGNEQFF.

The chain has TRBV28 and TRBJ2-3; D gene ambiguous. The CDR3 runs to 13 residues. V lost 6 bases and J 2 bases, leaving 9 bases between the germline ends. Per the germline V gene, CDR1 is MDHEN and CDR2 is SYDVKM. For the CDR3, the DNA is TGTGCCAGCAGGCCTGGTCCCACAGATACGCAGTATTTT. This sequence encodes CASRPGPTDTQYF. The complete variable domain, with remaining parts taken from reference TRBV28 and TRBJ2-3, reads DVKVTQSSRYLVKRTGEKVFLECVQDMDHENMFWYRQDPGLGLRLIYFSYDVKMKEKGDIPEGYSVSREKKERFSLILESASTNQTSMYLCASRPGPTDTQYFGPGTRLTVL.

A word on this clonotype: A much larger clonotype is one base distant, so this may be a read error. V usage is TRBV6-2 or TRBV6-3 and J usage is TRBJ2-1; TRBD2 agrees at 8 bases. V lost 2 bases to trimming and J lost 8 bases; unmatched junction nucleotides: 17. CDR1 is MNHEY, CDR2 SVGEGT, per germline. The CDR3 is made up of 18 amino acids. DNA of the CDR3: TGTGCCAGCAGTTACCCCGATTTACTAGCGGAGCCTTTCGATGAGCAGTTCTTC. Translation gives CASSYPDLLAEPFDEQFF.

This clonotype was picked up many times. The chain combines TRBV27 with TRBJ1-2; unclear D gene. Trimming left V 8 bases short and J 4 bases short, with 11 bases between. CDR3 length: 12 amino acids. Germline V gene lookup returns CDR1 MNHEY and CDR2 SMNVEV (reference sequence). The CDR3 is CASGFSGYGYTF. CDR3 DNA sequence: TGTGCCAGCGGGTTTTCGGGCTATGGCTACACCTTC.

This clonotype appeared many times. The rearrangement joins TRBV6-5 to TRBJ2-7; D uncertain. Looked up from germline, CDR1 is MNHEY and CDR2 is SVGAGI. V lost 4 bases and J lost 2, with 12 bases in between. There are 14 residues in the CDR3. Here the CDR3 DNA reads TGTGCCAGCAGTTTCGGCACGGATCCCTACGAGCAGTACTTC. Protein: CASSFGTDPYEQYF.

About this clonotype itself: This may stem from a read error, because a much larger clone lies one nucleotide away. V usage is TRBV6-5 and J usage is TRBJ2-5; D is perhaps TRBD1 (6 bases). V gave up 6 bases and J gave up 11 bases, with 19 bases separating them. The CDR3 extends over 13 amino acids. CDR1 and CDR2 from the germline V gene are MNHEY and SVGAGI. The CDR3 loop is CASRMGAVEAQYF. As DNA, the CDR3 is TGTGCCAGCAGAATGGGGGCCGTTGAGGCGCAGTACTTC.

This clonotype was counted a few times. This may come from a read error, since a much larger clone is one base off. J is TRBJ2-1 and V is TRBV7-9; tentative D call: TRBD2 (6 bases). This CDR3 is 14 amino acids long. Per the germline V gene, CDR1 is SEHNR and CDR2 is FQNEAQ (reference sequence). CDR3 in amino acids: CAGSLEGLTNEQFF. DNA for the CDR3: TGTGCCGGCAGCTTGGAGGGACTTACCAATGAGCAGTTCTTC.

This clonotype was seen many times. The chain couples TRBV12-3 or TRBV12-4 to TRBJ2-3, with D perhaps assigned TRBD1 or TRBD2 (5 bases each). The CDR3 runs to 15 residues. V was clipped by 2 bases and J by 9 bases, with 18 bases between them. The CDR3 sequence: CASSLNGDPRGTQYF. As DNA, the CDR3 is TGTGCCAGCAGTTTAAACGGGGACCCCAGAGGGACGCAGTATTTT.

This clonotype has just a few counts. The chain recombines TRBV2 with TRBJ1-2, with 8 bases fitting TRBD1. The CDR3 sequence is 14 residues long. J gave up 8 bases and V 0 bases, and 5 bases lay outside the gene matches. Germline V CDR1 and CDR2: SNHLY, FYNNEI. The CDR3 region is CASSEATGEYGYTF. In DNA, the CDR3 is TGTGCCAGCAGTGAAGCGACAGGGGAGTACGGCTACACCTTC.